The 8 T cell receptor beta chains given below trace back to one sample, sequenced in a study of T cells after yellow fever vaccination. Each CDR3 protein gets one entry after TCRdb re-called the 5' RACE reads with MiXCR. The top ten hold roughly 17% of the sample, which has around 340,000 distinct CDR3 sequences, roughly 8.7% seen once. Sequences were derived from PBMCs, sampled on the day of the first yellow fever vaccination. The receptors shown here come from a young man who received the YFV17D yellow fever vaccine.

This clonotype has a handful of counts. V gene TRBV11-2 combines with J gene TRBJ2-3, with D unclear. CDR1 is SGHAT and CDR2 is FQNNGV in the germline V gene. V was trimmed by 0 bases and J by 5 bases, leaving 12 bases between them. This CDR3 is built from 15 residues. The CDR3 DNA follows: TGTGCCAGCAGCTTAGACTCAAGACGGATAGATACGCAGTATTTT. It encodes CASSLDSRRIDTQYF.

The chain joins TRBV4-3 to TRBJ2-3, with TRBD1 matching over 8 bases. Germline V lookup: CDR1 LGHNA, CDR2 YSLEER. There are 15 residues in the CDR3. J was trimmed by 5 bases and V by 3 bases; bases with no gene match: 7. CDR3 in amino acids: CASSQDRVGQDTQYF. The CDR3 DNA sequence: TGCGCCAGCAGCCAGGACAGGGTAGGACAAGATACGCAGTATTTT.

This clonotype has only a few counts. V and J are TRBV27 and TRBJ2-7; D possibly corresponds to TRBD1 (7 bases). V was clipped by 7 bases and J by 7 bases, with 14 bases between them. The CDR3 runs to 12 residues. Germline CDR1 MNHEY, CDR2 SMNVEV (reference sequence). CDR3 sequence: CASMQGGSEQYF. CDR3 nucleotides: TGTGCCAGCATGCAGGGGGGAAGTGAGCAGTACTTC.

The chain uses TRBV4-1 and TRBJ1-2, with D possibly matching TRBD1 (6 bases). The CDR3 contains 12 residues. Germline lookup yields CDR1 MGHRA and CDR2 YSYEKL. The ends were cut back, 2 bases at V and 8 bases at J, with 9 bases in the middle. In DNA form, the CDR3 reads TGCGCCAGCAGCCAACCCCAGGGGGGCTACACCTTC. It specifies CASSQPQGGYTF.

This clonotype was detected ten times or more. The genes are TRBV29-1 and TRBJ2-5, with 7 nucleotides matching TRBD1. The CDR3 spans 13 residues. The J segment lost 3 bases and the V segment lost 6 bases, leaving 7 bases of the junction unmatched. Germline CDR1 is SQVTM and CDR2 is ANQGSEA. CDR3 sequence reads: CSVVGTAKETQYF. In nucleotides, the CDR3 is TGCAGCGTGGTAGGGACAGCTAAAGAGACCCAGTACTTC.

This clonotype has more than one count but fewer than ten. The chain has TRBV6-6 and TRBJ1-5, with unresolved D. CDR3 length: 13 amino acids. Germline V gene sequence: CDR1 MNHNY, CDR2 SVGAGI (reference sequence). Deletions cut 7 bases from V and 4 bases from J, with 11 bases between. CDR3 amino acids: CASTQTLNQPQHF. The DNA for the CDR3 is TGTGCCAGCACCCAGACCCTGAATCAGCCCCAGCATTTT.

The chain has TRBV27 and TRBJ2-1; D may match TRBD1 or TRBD2 (7 bases each). Germline CDR1 reads MNHEY; CDR2 reads SMNVEV (reference sequence). The ends were cut back, 3 bases at V and 4 bases at J, with 13 bases in the middle. The CDR3 loop spans 15 amino acids. The CDR3 region is CASSFRGGFYNEQFF. Here the CDR3 DNA reads TGTGCCAGCAGTTTCAGGGGGGGGTTTTACAATGAGCAGTTCTTC.

This chain joins TRBV29-1 and TRBJ2-2; D unresolved. CDR1 and CDR2 from the germline V gene are SQVTM and ANQGSEA. Trimming removed 0 bases from V and 8 bases from J, with 13 bases in between. The CDR3 is 14 residues long. The CDR3 nucleotides are TGCAGCGTTGAAGAGGAGAGGTTCATAGGGGAGCTGTTTTTT. This translates into CSVEEERFIGELFF.